The present entry profiles one T cell receptor beta chain with its context. A read error may produce the germline difference seen at one junction end. The sample comes from a study of T cells in Graves' hyperthyroidism and ophthalmopathy. The CDR3 has 12 amino acids. Germline lookup yields CDR1 SGHAT and CDR2 FQNNGV. The investigators amplified TCR beta CDR3 regions from RNA transcripts. HTBI primers drove first-round RT-PCR of the TCR CDR3. TCRdb reanalysed the multiplex PCR reads using MiXCR and keeps one entry per CDR3 protein. The data contain hundreds of thousands of distinct CDR3 sequences, roughly 14% of them singletons. Uncontrolled infection, other autoimmune disease, pregnancy or lactation led to exclusion. Source material for PBMCs was roughly 10 ml fresh peripheral blood.

The chain combines TRBV11-2 with TRBJ1-5; no firm D call. The receptor was derived from a woman between 18 and 29 years old with Graves' hyperthyroidism. What was sequenced was blood. The CDR3 DNA sequence: TGTGCCAACAGCGGCGGGGATCAGCCCCAGCATTTT. This sequence encodes CANSGGDQPQHF.